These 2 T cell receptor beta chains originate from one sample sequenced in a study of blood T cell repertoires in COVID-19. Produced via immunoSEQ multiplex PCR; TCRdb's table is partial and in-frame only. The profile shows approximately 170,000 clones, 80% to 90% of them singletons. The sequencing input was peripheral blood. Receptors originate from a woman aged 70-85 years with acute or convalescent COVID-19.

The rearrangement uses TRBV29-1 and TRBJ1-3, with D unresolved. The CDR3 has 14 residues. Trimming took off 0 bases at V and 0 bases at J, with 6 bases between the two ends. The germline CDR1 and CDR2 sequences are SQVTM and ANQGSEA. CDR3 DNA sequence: TGCAGCGTTGAAGACAACTCCTCTGGAAACACCATATATTTT. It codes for CSVEDNSSGNTIYF.

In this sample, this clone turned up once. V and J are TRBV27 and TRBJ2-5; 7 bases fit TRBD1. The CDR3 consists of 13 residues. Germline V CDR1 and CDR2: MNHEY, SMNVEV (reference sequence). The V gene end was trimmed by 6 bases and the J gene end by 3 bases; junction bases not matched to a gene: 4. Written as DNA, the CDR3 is TGTGCCAGCAGAACCGACAGGGAAGAGACCCAGTACTTC. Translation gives CASRTDREETQYF.